One and the same sample provided the 20 T cell receptor beta chains below, sequenced in a study of graft-versus-host responses after intestinal transplantation. No antigen is known for these receptors. Sequenced by immunoSEQ multiplex PCR; TCRdb stores in-frame clones only, minus some. The sample records roughly 120,000 clones, 85% to 95% being singletons. The specimen comprised unstimulated CD4+ T cells sorted from spleen or lymph node cells, sampled before intestinal transplant. Receptors were obtained from a human donor who received an intestinal transplant.

J is TRBJ2-7 and V is TRBV19, with TRBD2 matching over 7 bases. With V trimmed by 5 bases and J by 1 base, 8 bases remained unmatched. Germline V gene lookup returns CDR1 LNHDA and CDR2 SQIVND (reference sequence). The CDR3 is made up of 15 amino acids. Here the CDR3 DNA reads TGTGCCAGTAGTCTCCAGCGGGGTATTTCCTACGAGCAGTACTTC. It is translated as CASSLQRGISYEQYF.

V usage is TRBV29-1 and J usage is TRBJ2-7, with a tentative D call TRBD1 (5 bases). Trimming removed 4 bases from V and 0 bases from J, with 16 bases in between. This CDR3 contains 15 residues. CDR1 is SQVTM, CDR2 ANQGSEA, per germline. Written as DNA, the CDR3 is TGCAGCGTTGGCCGTTGGGGCAGAAGCTCCTACGAGCAGTACTTC. The encoded protein is CSVGRWGRSSYEQYF.

The chain joins TRBV6-5 to TRBJ2-7, with D unresolved. Looked up from germline, CDR1 is MNHEY and CDR2 is SVGAGI. Between the trimmed V and J ends, which lost 0 bases and 3 bases, there was a span of 9 bases. The CDR3 covers 14 residues. CDR3: CASSYSTRSYEQYF. CDR3 in DNA: TGTGCCAGCAGTTACTCGACTCGGAGCTACGAGCAGTACTTC.

The chain employs TRBV6-4 and TRBJ2-1, with 11 positions matching TRBD1. Germline values: CDR1 MRHNA, CDR2 SNTAGT. There are 15 residues in the CDR3. Trimming removed 5 bases from V and 9 bases from J; junction bases left unmatched: 9. The CDR3, as DNA: TGTGCCAGCAGTTTTACCGGGACAGGGGGTGGTGAGCAGTTCTTC. Protein: CASSFTGTGGGEQFF.

The V and J genes are TRBV6-4 and TRBJ2-5; 11 nucleotides match TRBD2. The V and J ends lost 3 bases and 5 bases, in that order; junction bases with no gene match: 5. CDR1 MRHNA and CDR2 SNTAGT come from the germline V gene. This CDR3 comprises 15 residues. CDR3 coding DNA: TGTGCCAGCAGTGAGACTAGCGGGGACTGGGAGACCCAGTACTTC. Its protein product is CASSETSGDWETQYF.

J is TRBJ2-7 and V is TRBV18; TRBD1 matches 10 bases. The CDR3 covers 15 residues. Germline CDR1 KGHSH, CDR2 LQKENI. Trimming at V came to 4 bases and at J to 4 bases, leaving 7 bases not matched to a gene. CDR3 loop: CASSLASDRGYEQYF. The DNA for the CDR3 is TGTGCCAGCTCACTCGCGTCGGACAGGGGGTACGAGCAGTACTTC.

The chain uses TRBV29-1 and TRBJ2-5; TRBD1 matches 8 bases. The germline V gene encodes CDR1 SQVTM and CDR2 ANQGSEA. Losses at the gene ends were 1 base for V and 4 bases for J; bases not matched to a gene: 5. This CDR3 region has 14 residues. CDR3 sequence: CSVEGTGSLETQYF. CDR3 sequence (DNA): TGCAGCGTTGAAGGGACAGGGTCGTTAGAGACCCAGTACTTC.

CDR3 sequence: CASSPTDLKGLFF. CDR3 nucleotide sequence: TGTGCCAGCAGCCCCACGGACCTAAAGGGGTTGTTTTTT. The chain has TRBV7-8 and TRBJ2-2; a weak D match, TRBD1 (5 bases). CDR1 and CDR2 from the germline V gene are SGHVS and FQNEAQ. The CDR3 extends over 13 amino acids. V gave up 5 bases and J gave up 15 bases, with 19 bases separating them.

The chain carries TRBV6-5 and TRBJ1-5; D gene uncertain. There are 13 residues in the CDR3. Germline lookup yields CDR1 MNHEY and CDR2 SVGAGI. V lost 0 bases and J 4 bases, leaving 4 bases between the germline ends. CDR3 sequence reads: CASSYSLNQPQHF. CDR3 nucleotide sequence: TGTGCCAGCAGTTACTCCTTAAATCAGCCCCAGCATTTT.

The V call is TRBV5-1, the J call TRBJ2-7; D is perhaps TRBD2 (5 bases). The CDR3 is 13 residues long. V was trimmed by 1 base and J by 3 bases, leaving 8 bases between them. Germline V lookup: CDR1 SGHRS, CDR2 YFSETQ. The CDR3 nucleotides are TGCGCCAGCAGCTTGCGAGAGGGCTACGAGCAGTACTTC. Translated, it gives CASSLREGYEQYF. Full variable domain (rest looked up from reference TRBV5-1 and TRBJ2-7): KAGVTQTPRYLIKTRGQQVTLSCSPISGHRSVSWYQQTPGQGLQFLFEYFSETQRNKGNFPGRFSGRQFSNSRSEMNVSTLELGDSALYLCASSLREGYEQYFGPGTRLTVT.

For the CDR3, the DNA is TGTGCCAGCAGCGTAGACCAGGGAACAGATACGCAGTATTTT. As protein: CASSVDQGTDTQYF. The rearrangement joins TRBV9 to TRBJ2-3; D is perhaps TRBD1 (5 bases). Germline V gives CDR1 SGDLS, CDR2 YYNGEE. V was shortened by 0 bases and J by 3 bases, with 8 bases between the two germline ends. The CDR3 is 14 residues long.

CDR3 sequence reads: CASSFDSGRSYTF. The CDR3 nucleotides read TGTGCCAGCAGCTTCGACTCGGGCCGGAGCTACACCTTC. The gene calls are TRBV7-8 and TRBJ1-2; D unresolved. The CDR3 extends over 13 amino acids. The germline V gene has CDR1 SGHVS and CDR2 FQNEAQ. Trimming cost V 3 bases and J 9 bases, with 14 bases left between them.

The chain employs TRBV27 and TRBJ2-4; 8 bases match TRBD1. Germline lookup yields CDR1 MNHEY and CDR2 SMNVEV (reference sequence). V shed 6 bases and J 7 bases; nucleotides not matched to a gene: 5. This CDR3 is 13 amino acids long. CDR3: CASRWAGGNIQYF. The CDR3 region has the DNA TGTGCCAGCAGGTGGGCAGGGGGCAACATTCAGTACTTC.

CDR3 region: CASSLVVLAGGMLGETQYF. CDR3 nucleotide sequence: TGTGCCAGCAGCTTAGTGGTCCTAGCGGGAGGGATGTTGGGAGAGACCCAGTACTTC. This chain joins TRBV7-2 and TRBJ2-5, with 12 nucleotides matching TRBD2. V lost 1 base and J lost 4; bases outside the gene matches: 13. The CDR3 extends over 19 amino acids. From germline, CDR1 is SGHTA and CDR2 FQGNSA.

This chain joins TRBV4-1 and TRBJ2-1; unclear D gene. V was pared by 0 bases and J by 4 bases, with 10 bases between. CDR1 is MGHRA, CDR2 YSYEKL, per germline. This CDR3 contains 15 residues. The CDR3, as DNA: TGCGCCAGCAGCCAAGATGTACAGCAATACAATGAGCAGTTCTTC. Protein sequence: CASSQDVQQYNEQFF.

The CDR3 sequence is CASSADRGRWETQYF. For the CDR3, the DNA is TGTGCCAGCAGTGCGGACAGGGGGAGATGGGAGACCCAGTACTTC. The rearrangement links TRBV27 to TRBJ2-5; TRBD1 agrees at 10 bases. After removal of 5 bases from V and 5 bases from J, the junction contained 8 bases not matched to a gene. Germline values: CDR1 MNHEY, CDR2 SMNVEV (reference sequence). The CDR3 is 15 amino acids.

This chain connects TRBV5-1 to TRBJ1-3; TRBD1 aligns across 7 bases. The CDR3 spans 19 residues. From germline, CDR1 is SGHRS and CDR2 YFSETQ. The J segment lost 3 bases and the V segment lost 3 bases, leaving 18 bases of the junction unmatched. For the CDR3, the DNA is TGCGCCAGCAGCTCACTGTTGGAACAGGGACAGAGGGATGGAAACACCATATATTTT. Its translation is CASSSLLEQGQRDGNTIYF.

The V gene is TRBV30, the J gene TRBJ2-7; 15 nucleotides agree with TRBD2. V shed 6 bases and J 1 base; nucleotides not matched to a gene: 7. Germline V gene sequence: CDR1 GTSNPN, CDR2 SVGIG (reference sequence). The CDR3 runs 16 residues. CDR3 region: CACTGTSGRFSYEQYF. CDR3 coding DNA: TGTGCCTGTACCGGGACTAGCGGGAGGTTTTCCTACGAGCAGTACTTC.

The chain couples TRBV11-2 to TRBJ2-7, with 10 positions matching TRBD1. Trimming cost V 5 bases and J 1 base; bases outside gene matches: 11. Germline values: CDR1 SGHAT, CDR2 FQNNGV. This CDR3 contains 17 residues. The CDR3 is CASSLGWGQGISYEQYF. CDR3 bases: TGTGCCAGCAGCCTCGGATGGGGACAGGGGATTTCCTACGAGCAGTACTTC. The full variable domain, in which reference TRBV11-2 and TRBJ2-7 provide the parts outside the CDR3, is EAGVAQSPRYKIIEKRQSVAFWCNPISGHATLYWYQQILGQGPKLLIQFQNNGVVDDSQLPKDRFSAERLKGVDSTLKIQPAKLEDSAVYLCASSLGWGQGISYEQYFGPGTRLTVT.

The chain couples TRBV15 to TRBJ1-3, with no clear D. V was pared by 0 bases and J by 2 bases, with 11 bases between. Germline CDR1 LNHNV, CDR2 YYDKDF (reference sequence). The CDR3 extends over 16 amino acids. CDR3 DNA: TGTGCCACCAGCAGAGATGACTTTTTGGCTGGAAACACCATATATTTT. It codes for CATSRDDFLAGNTIYF. Full variable domain (rest looked up from reference TRBV15 and TRBJ1-3): DAMVIQNPRYQVTQFGKPVTLSCSQTLNHNVMYWYQQKSSQAPKLLFHYYDKDFNNEADTPDNFQSRRPNTSFCFLDIRSPGLGDTAMYLCATSRDDFLAGNTIYFGEGSWLTVV.